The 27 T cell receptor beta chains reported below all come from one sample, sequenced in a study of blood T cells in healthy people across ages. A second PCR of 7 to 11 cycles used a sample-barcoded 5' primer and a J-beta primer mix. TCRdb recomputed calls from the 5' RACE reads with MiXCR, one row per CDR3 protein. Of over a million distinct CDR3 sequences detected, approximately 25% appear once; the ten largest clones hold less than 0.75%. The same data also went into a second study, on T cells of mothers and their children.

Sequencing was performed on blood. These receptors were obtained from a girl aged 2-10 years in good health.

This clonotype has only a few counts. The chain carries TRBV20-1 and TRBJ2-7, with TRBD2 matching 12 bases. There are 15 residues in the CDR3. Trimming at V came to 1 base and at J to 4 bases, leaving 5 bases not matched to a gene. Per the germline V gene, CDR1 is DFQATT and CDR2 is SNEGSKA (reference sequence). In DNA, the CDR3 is TGCAGTGCTAGAGTCCCGACTAGCGGGAGTTACGAGCAGTACTTC. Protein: CSARVPTSGSYEQYF.

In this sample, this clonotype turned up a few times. The CDR3 reads CASTPRVSPNEQYF. The CDR3, as DNA: TGTGCCAGCACCCCCAGGGTAAGCCCTAACGAGCAGTACTTC. The chain has TRBV5-5 and TRBJ2-7, with D possibly TRBD1 on 5 matching bases. Trimming removed 6 bases from V and 5 bases from J, with 18 bases in between. Germline CDR1 SGHKS, CDR2 YYEKEE (reference sequence). This CDR3 is 14 amino acids long.

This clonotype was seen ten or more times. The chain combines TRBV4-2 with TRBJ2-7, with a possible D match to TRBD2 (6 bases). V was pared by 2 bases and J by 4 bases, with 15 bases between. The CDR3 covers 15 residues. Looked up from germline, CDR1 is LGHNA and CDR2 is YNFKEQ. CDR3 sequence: CASSQQSEGRYEQYF. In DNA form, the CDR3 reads TGTGCCAGCAGCCAACAGTCGGAGGGGAGGTACGAGCAGTACTTC.

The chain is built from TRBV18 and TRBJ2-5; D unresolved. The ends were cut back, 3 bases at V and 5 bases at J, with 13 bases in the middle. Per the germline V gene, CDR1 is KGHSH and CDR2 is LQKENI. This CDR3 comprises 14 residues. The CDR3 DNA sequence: TGTGCCAGCTCACCCTCCGCCAGCATGGAGACCCAGTACTTC. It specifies CASSPSASMETQYF.

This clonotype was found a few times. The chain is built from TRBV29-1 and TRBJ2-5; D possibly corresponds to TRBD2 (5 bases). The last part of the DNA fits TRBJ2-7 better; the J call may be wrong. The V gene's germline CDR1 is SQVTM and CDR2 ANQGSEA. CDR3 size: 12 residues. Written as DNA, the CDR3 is TGCAGCGTTGAAGTCGAGGGATACGAGCAGTACTTC. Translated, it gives CSVEVEGYEQYF.

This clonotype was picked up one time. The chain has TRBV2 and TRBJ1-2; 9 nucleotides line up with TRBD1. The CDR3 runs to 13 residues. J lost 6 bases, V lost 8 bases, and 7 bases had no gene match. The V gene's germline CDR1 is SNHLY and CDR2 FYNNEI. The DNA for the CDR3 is TGTGCCAGCCAGGGACAGGGTAAAAATGGCTACACCTTC. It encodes CASQGQGKNGYTF. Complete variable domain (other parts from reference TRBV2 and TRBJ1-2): EPEVTQTPSHQVTQMGQEVILRCVPISNHLYFYWYRQILGQKVEFLVSFYNNEISEKSEIFDDQFSVERPDGSNFTLKIRSTKLEDSAMYFCASQGQGKNGYTFGSGTRLTVV.

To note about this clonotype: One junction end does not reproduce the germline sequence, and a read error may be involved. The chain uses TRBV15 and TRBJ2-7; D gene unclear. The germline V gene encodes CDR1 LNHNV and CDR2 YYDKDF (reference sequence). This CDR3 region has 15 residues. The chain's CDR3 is CATSRDTTATYKQYF. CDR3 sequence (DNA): TGTGCCACCAGCAGAGATACAACAGCCACCTACAAGCAGTACTTC.

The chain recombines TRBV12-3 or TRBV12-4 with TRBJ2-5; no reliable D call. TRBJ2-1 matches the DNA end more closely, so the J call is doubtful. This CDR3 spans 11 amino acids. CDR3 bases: TGTGCCAGCAGTTTAAATCCCGAGCAGTTCTTC. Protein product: CASSLNPEQFF.

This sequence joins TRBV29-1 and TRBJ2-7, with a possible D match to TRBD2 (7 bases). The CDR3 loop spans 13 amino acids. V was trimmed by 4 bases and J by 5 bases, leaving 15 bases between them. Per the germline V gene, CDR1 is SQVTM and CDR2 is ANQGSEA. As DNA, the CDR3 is TGCAGCGTTGCCGGGGGGCGAGAGGACGAGCAGTACTTC. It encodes CSVAGGREDEQYF.

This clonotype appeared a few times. In DNA form, the CDR3 reads TGTGCCATCAGCGGGACTAGCGGGACCTACGAGCAGTACTTC. Translated, it gives CAISGTSGTYEQYF. V gene TRBV10-3 combines with J gene TRBJ2-7, with 13 bases aligning to TRBD2. V dropped 6 bases and J dropped 2; count of bases not matched to a gene: 1. Germline-derived CDR1 and CDR2 are ENHRY and SYGVKD. This CDR3 has 14 residues.

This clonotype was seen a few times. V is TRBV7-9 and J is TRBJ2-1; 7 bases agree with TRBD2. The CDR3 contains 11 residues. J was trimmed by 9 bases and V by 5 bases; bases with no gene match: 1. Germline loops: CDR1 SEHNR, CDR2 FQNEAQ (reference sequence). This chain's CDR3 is CASSASGEQFF. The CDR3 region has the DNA TGTGCCAGCAGCGCTAGCGGTGAGCAGTTCTTC.

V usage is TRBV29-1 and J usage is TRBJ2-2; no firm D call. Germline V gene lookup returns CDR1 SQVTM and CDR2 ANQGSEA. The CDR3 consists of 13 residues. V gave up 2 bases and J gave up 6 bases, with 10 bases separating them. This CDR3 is CSVETLRPGELFF. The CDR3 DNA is TGCAGCGTTGAAACGCTACGGCCCGGGGAGCTGTTTTTT.

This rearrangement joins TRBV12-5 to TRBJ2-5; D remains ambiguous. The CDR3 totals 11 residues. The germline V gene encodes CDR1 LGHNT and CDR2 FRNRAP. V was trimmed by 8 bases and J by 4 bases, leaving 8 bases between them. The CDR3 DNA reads TGTGCTAGTTTAATTAGAGAGACCCAGTACTTC. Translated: CASLIRETQYF.

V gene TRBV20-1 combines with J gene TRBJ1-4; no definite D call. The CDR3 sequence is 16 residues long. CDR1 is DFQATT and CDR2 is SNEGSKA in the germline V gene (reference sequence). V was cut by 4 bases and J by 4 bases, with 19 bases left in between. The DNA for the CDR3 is TGCAGTGCTAACAAGTATGGAGGGATAAGTAATGAAAAACTGTTTTTT. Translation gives CSANKYGGISNEKLFF.

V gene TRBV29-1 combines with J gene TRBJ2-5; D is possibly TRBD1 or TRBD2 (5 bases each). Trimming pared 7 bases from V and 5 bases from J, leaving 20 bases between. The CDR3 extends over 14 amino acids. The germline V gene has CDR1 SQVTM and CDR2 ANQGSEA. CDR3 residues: CSATPGPEMETQYF. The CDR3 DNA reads TGCAGCGCCACGCCGGGGCCTGAGATGGAGACCCAGTACTTC.

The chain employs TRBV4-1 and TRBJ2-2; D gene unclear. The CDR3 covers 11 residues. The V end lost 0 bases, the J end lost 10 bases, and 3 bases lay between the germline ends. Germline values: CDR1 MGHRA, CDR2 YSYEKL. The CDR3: CASSQDLELFF. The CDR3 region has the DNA TGCGCCAGCAGCCAAGATCTGGAGCTGTTTTTT.

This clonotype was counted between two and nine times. CDR3 loop: CASSLTASALEQYF. DNA of the CDR3: TGTGCCAGCAGTTTAACCGCGTCGGCGCTCGAGCAGTACTTC. The chain is built from TRBV28 and TRBJ2-7; D not certain. The germline CDR1 and CDR2 sequences are MDHEN and SYDVKM. The V gene lost 2 bases and the J gene lost 6 bases, with 14 bases spanning the gap. The length of the CDR3 is 14 residues.

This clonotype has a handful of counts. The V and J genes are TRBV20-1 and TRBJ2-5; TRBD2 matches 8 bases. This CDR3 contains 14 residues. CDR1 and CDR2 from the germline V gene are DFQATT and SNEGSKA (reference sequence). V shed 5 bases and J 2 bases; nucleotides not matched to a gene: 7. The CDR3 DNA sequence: TGCAGTGCTTCTCGGGCTAGCGGGCAAGAGACCCAGTACTTC. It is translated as CSASRASGQETQYF.

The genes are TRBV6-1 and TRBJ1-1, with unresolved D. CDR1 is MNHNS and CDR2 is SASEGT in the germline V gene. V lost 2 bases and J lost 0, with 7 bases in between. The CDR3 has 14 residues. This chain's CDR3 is CASSESWVNTEAFF. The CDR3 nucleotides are TGTGCCAGCAGTGAATCGTGGGTGAACACTGAAGCTTTCTTT.

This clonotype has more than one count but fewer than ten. For the CDR3, the DNA is TGTGCCAGCAGTTACTCTCCTCATCAGCCCCAGCATTTT. Residues: CASSYSPHQPQHF. The V gene is TRBV6-2 or TRBV6-3, the J gene TRBJ1-5; D remains ambiguous. The CDR3 totals 13 residues. CDR1 is MNHEY and CDR2 is SVGEGT in the germline V gene. V lost 0 bases and J 5 bases, leaving 5 bases between the germline ends.

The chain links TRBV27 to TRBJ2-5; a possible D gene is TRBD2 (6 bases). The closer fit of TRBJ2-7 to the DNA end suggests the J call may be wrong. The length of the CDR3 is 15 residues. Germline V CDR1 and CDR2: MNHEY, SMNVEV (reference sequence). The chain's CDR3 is CASSLRDSPINEQYF. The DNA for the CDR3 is TGTGCCAGCAGTTTACGGGACTCGCCGATAAACGAGCAGTACTTC.

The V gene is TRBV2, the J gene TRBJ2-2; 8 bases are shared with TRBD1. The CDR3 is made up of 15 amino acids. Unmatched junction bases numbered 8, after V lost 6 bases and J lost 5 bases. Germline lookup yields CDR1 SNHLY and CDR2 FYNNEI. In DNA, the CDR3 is TGTGCCAGCAGGGCCTCGGACAGGGAAACCGGGGAGCTGTTTTTT. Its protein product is CASRASDRETGELFF.

CDR3 DNA: TGCAGTGCTAGATCGCTAAAACCTCCGGTCCAGGGAACCGGGGAGCTGTTTTTT. Its protein is CSARSLKPPVQGTGELFF. This chain uses TRBV20-1 with TRBJ2-2, with a tentative D call TRBD1 (5 bases). The V gene's germline CDR1 is DFQATT and CDR2 SNEGSKA (reference sequence). V was pared by 2 bases and J by 5 bases, with 24 bases between. This CDR3 has 18 residues.

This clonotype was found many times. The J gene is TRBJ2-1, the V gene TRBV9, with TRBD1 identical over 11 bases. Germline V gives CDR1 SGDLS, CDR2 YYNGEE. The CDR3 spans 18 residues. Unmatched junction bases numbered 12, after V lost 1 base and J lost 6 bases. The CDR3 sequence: CASSVSKAGTGGTNEQFF. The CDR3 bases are TGTGCCAGCAGCGTAAGTAAGGCCGGGACAGGGGGGACCAATGAGCAGTTCTTC.

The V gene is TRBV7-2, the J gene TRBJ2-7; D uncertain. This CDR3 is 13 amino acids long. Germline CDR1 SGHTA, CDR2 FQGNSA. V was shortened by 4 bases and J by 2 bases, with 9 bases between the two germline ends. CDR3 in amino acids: CASSSDLTYEQYF. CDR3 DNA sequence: TGTGCCAGCAGCTCCGATCTCACCTACGAGCAGTACTTC.

The CDR3 here is CATSPRAGGRSNQPQHF. DNA for the CDR3: TGTGCCACTTCCCCGAGAGCAGGGGGCAGGAGCAATCAGCCCCAGCATTTT. The chain has TRBV6-1 and TRBJ1-5; 8 positions agree with TRBD1. CDR3 length: 17 residues. The trim removed 10 bases at V and 1 base at J, leaving 15 bases unmatched. Germline CDR1 and CDR2: MNHNS and SASEGT.

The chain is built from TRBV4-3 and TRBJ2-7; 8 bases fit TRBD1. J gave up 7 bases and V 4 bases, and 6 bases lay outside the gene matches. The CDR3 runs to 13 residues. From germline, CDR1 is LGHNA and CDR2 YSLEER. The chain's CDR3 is CASSPRTGWEQYF. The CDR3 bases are TGCGCCAGCAGCCCGCGGACAGGGTGGGAGCAGTACTTC.